This TCR beta chain was sequenced in a study of blood T cell repertoires in COVID-19. The overall study: In Cohort 3, a recovered donor had either two negative PCRs, clearance, or symptom resolution.

Cohort allocation depended upon clinical history that participants reported. The length of the CDR3 is 14 residues. The germline CDR1 and CDR2 sequences are KGHSH and LQKENI. Deletions cut 0 bases from V and 6 bases from J, with 10 bases between. The repertoire was sequenced with immunoSEQ multiplex PCR; TCRdb's copy has only in-frame clones and lacks some. This sample carries approximately 190,000 clones, about 86% of them seen once, and the ten largest clones take about 26%. Sequenced input: PBMCs or T cells enriched from blood (not recorded which). The rearrangement joins TRBV18 to TRBJ2-3; D is possibly TRBD1 (5 bases). This sequence originates from a woman aged 40-49 years in a cohort exposed to, infected with or recovered from COVID-19 (not recorded which). The DNA for the CDR3 is TGTGCCAGCTCACCACCATTGGCAGGGGATACGCAGTATTTT. Its protein is CASSPPLAGDTQYF.